A single sample gave rise to the 4 T cell receptor beta chains below, sequenced in a study of blood T cell repertoires in COVID-19. Method: immunoSEQ multiplex PCR; TCRdb's copy keeps in-frame clones and lacks some. Among about 60,000 clones listed, approximately 80% were seen once. Material: peripheral blood. Receptor source: a man aged 25 to 40 with COVID-19, enrolled during active disease.

This sequence joins TRBV2 and TRBJ1-1; no firm D call. Germline CDR1 and CDR2: SNHLY and FYNNEI. V lost 8 bases, J lost 2 bases, and 6 bases lay in between. This CDR3 region has 11 residues. DNA of the CDR3: TGTGCCAGCCACCTAAACACTGAAGCTTTCTTT. It yields the protein CASHLNTEAFF.

In its sample, this clone was seen once. The rearrangement uses TRBV29-1 and TRBJ2-7; 10 positions match TRBD1. V lost 4 bases and J lost 5; bases outside the gene matches: 8. Germline V gives CDR1 SQVTM, CDR2 ANQGSEA. The CDR3 runs to 14 residues. The CDR3 nucleotides are TGCAGCGTTGGAAATACCGGGACAGGGGACGAGCAGTACTTC. Its protein product is CSVGNTGTGDEQYF.

The chain joins TRBV7-9 to TRBJ1-2, with D perhaps matching TRBD1 (6 bases). The CDR3 is made up of 16 amino acids. The V and J ends lost 1 base and 4 bases respectively, with 16 bases between them. The germline gives CDR1 SEHNR, CDR2 FQNEAQ (reference sequence). The CDR3 sequence: CASSLGGGTQTYGYTF. The CDR3 DNA reads TGTGCCAGCAGCTTAGGGGGGGGCACTCAAACCTATGGCTACACCTTC.

The chain has TRBV10-3 and TRBJ2-3; TRBD2 matches at 9 bases. The CDR3 loop spans 13 amino acids. V shed 7 bases and J 7 bases; nucleotides not matched to a gene: 6. Germline V gives CDR1 ENHRY, CDR2 SYGVKD. The DNA of the CDR3 is TGTGCCATCAAAGGCGGGGGGGCAAATACGCAGTATTTT. Its protein product is CAIKGGGANTQYF.